This T cell receptor beta chain was captured in a study of blood T cell repertoires in COVID-19. Turning to the study itself: T cells, B-cell-depleted T cells, or PBMCs supplied cDNA or gDNA.

Original analysis: Amplification of reference gene primers was used by the study to estimate nucleated cell counts. Libraries were prepared by immunoSEQ multiplex PCR; TCRdb keeps only in-frame clonotypes and omits some of them. The D gene and trimming were derived from the DNA, and the V and J assignments and clone size from that table. The table includes some 400,000 clones, nearly 90% detected once. The CDR3 contains 13 residues. V lost 5 bases, J lost 7 bases, and 4 bases stayed unmatched. Germline V gene lookup returns CDR1 SGHRS and CDR2 YFSETQ. The sequence derives from a man between 18 and 35 years old with active or convalescent COVID-19. The chain is built from TRBV5-1 and TRBJ2-2; TRBD2 matches 8 bases. Sequences were obtained from peripheral blood. CDR3 bases: TGCGCCAGCAGGGGACTAGGGGACGGGGAGCTGTTTTTT. Translation gives CASRGLGDGELFF.